The next 2 T cell receptor beta chains were all read from a single sample in a study of early T cells in non-severe SARS-CoV-2 infection. From the 5' RACE reads, TCRdb called clonotypes with MiXCR, one entry per CDR3 protein. The sample has about 99,000 distinct CDR3 sequences; around 17% are singletons. Material: whole blood. All receptors derive from an adult who was a healthcare worker with PCR-confirmed SARS-CoV-2 infection or an uninfected control (not recorded which).

V and J are TRBV12-3 or TRBV12-4 and TRBJ2-3; 11 bases match TRBD1. This CDR3 is 15 amino acids long. The J segment lost 4 bases and the V segment lost 6 bases, leaving 6 bases of the junction unmatched. CDR3 residues: CASRDGTGGADTQYF. As DNA, the CDR3 is TGTGCCAGCAGGGATGGGACAGGGGGGGCAGATACGCAGTATTTT.

This clonotype turned up a few times. CDR3 amino acids: CASSLQAGWDYGYTF. CDR3 nucleotide sequence: TGTGCCAGCAGCTTACAGGCAGGATGGGACTATGGCTACACCTTC. The V gene is TRBV7-2, the J gene TRBJ1-2, with unresolved D. Trimming shortened V by 2 bases and J by 3 bases, and 13 bases separated the two germline ends. This CDR3 contains 15 residues. In germline, CDR1 is SGHTA, CDR2 FQGNSA. Full variable domain (missing parts from reference TRBV7-2 and TRBJ1-2): GAGVSQSPSNKVTEKGKDVELRCDPISGHTALYWYRQSLGQGLEFLIYFQGNSAPDKSGLPSDRFSAERTGGSVSTLTIQRTQQEDSAVYLCASSLQAGWDYGYTFGSGTRLTVV.